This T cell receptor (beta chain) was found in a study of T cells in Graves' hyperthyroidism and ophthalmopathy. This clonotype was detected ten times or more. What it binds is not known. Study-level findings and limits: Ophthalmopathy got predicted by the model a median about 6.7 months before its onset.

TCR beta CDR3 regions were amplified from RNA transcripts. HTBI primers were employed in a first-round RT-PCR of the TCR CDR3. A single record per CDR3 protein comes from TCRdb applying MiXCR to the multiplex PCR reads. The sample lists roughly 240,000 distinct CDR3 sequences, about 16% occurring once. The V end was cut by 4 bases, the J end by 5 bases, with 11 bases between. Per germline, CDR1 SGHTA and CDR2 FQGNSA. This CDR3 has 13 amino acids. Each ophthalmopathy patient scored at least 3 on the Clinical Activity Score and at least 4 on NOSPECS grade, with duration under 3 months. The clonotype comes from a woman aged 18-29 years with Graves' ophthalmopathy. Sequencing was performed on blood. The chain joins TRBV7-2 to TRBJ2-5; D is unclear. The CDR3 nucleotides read TGTGCCAGCAGCTCAGGACGTCGGGAGACCCAGTACTTC. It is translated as CASSSGRRETQYF.